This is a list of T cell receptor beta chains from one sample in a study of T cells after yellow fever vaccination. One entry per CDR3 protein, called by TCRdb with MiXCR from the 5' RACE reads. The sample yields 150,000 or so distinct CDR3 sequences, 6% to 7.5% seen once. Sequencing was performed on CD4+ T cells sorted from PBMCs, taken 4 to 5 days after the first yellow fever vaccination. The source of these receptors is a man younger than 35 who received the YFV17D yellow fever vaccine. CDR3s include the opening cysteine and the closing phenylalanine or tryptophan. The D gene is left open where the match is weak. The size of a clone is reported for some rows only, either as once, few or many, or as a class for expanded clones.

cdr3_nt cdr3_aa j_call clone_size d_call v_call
TGCAGTGCTCCCATCCGGGGCAGGTACGAGCAGTACTTC CSAPIRGRYEQYF TRBJ2-7 many NA TRBV20-1
TGTGCCAGCGGACTGTCGGGCACAGATACGCAGTATTTT CASGLSGTDTQYF TRBJ2-3 many NA TRBV6-2/TRBV6-3
TGTGCCAGCAGTTTAGGGGCAGGGATGGGGGGGGAGCAGTTCTTC CASSLGAGMGGEQFF TRBJ2-1 NA TRBD2 TRBV12-3/TRBV12-4
TGTGCCAGCAGCTCTGCCGGACTGAGGAGCACAGATACGCAGTATTTT CASSSAGLRSTDTQYF TRBJ2-3 many NA TRBV5-6
TGTGCCAGCAGCCAAGAGTGGACGAGTGGCTACACCTTC CASSQEWTSGYTF TRBJ1-2 many NA TRBV3-1
TGCGCCAGCAGTTATAGCGGGGGGGGCACAGATACGCAGTATTTT CASSYSGGGTDTQYF TRBJ2-3 many TRBD2 TRBV4-3
TGCGCCAGCAGCCCTGGACTAGCCACCACAGATACGCAGTATTTT CASSPGLATTDTQYF TRBJ2-3 many TRBD2 TRBV5-1
TGCTGTGCTACCGACAATTCGGAGCTGTTTTTT CCATDNSELFF TRBJ2-2 NA NA TRBV20-1
TGCGCCAGCAGCCAAGATCCGTCAGGGGCTAACAATGAGCAGTTCTTC CASSQDPSGANNEQFF TRBJ2-1 many NA TRBV4-1
TGTGCCAGCAGTTTGGAGGGGAGCTCCTACGAGCAGTACTTC CASSLEGSSYEQYF TRBJ2-7 many NA TRBV12-3/TRBV12-4
TGTGCCAGCAGCCCTCAGGACAGGGGTAATTCACCCCTCCACTTT CASSPQDRGNSPLHF TRBJ1-6 many TRBD1 TRBV7-8
TGTGCCAGCAGCCGCGCGGACAGGGCTTACTATAGCAATCAGCCCCAGCATTTT CASSRADRAYYSNQPQHF TRBJ1-5 few TRBD1 TRBV28
TGTGCCAGCAGCACCCGACAGGGGCAAATATTCTTC CASSTRQGQIFF TRBJ2-1 many TRBD1 TRBV7-2
TGCGCCAGCAGCCAAGGTGGGGGCCGGGTCACAGATACGCAGTATTTT CASSQGGGRVTDTQYF TRBJ2-3 many NA TRBV4-3
TGTGCCAGCCGGGAGGTAGGCGGGGAGCTGTTTTTT CASREVGGELFF TRBJ2-2 NA TRBD2 TRBV3-1
TGCAGTGCCGCCGTCCTAGCGGGGGGGCCACGGGAGACCCAGTACTTC CSAAVLAGGPRETQYF TRBJ2-5 few TRBD2 TRBV20-1
TGTGCCAGCAGCTCTTACCCTGGGCGCAGGGAGTACTCTGGGGCCAACGTCCTGACTTTC CASSSYPGRREYSGANVLTF TRBJ2-6 few NA TRBV11-2
TGTGCCAGCAGCTTAGGCCTTACTAGCGGGAACACAGATACGCAGTATTTT CASSLGLTSGNTDTQYF TRBJ2-3 few TRBD2 TRBV7-2
TGTGCCAGCAGCCTCACAGCCCTCCCCTTCTCCTACAATGAGCAGTTCTTC CASSLTALPFSYNEQFF TRBJ2-1 NA NA TRBV14
TGTGCCAGCAGCTCACAGGGCTGGGAAGAGACCCAGTACTTC CASSSQGWEETQYF TRBJ2-5 NA NA TRBV7-9
TGTGCCAGCAGAGCCAAAAGGACAGACTATTCCTCTGGAAACACCATATATTTT CASRAKRTDYSSGNTIYF TRBJ1-3 many NA TRBV6-1
TGCGCCAGCAGCATAGACAGGGCGAACTATGGCTACACCTTC CASSIDRANYGYTF TRBJ1-2 few TRBD1 TRBV5-1
TGTGCCAGCAGCCTACTTAATACACCGAACACTGAAGCTTTCTTT CASSLLNTPNTEAFF TRBJ1-1 many NA TRBV28
TGTGCCAGCAGCTTAACATCTAGCGGGGTAATCTACGAGCAGTACTTC CASSLTSSGVIYEQYF TRBJ2-7 NA TRBD2 TRBV7-2
TGTGCCAGTAGTATCCGCACGACACTCCGGGACAGGTACCCTATGCCCCACTACGAGCAGTACTTC CASSIRTTLRDRYPMPHYEQYF TRBJ2-7 NA TRBD1 TRBV19
TGTGCCAGCAGACGGACTAGGGGGTACGAGCAGTACTTC CASRRTRGYEQYF TRBJ2-7 many NA TRBV6-1
TGTGCCAGCAGCGTCGGACCGGGGAACACAGATACGCAGTATTTT CASSVGPGNTDTQYF TRBJ2-3 many NA TRBV5-4
TGTGCCAGCAGCGCCCGGGACAACTTCTACAATGAGCAGTTCTTC CASSARDNFYNEQFF TRBJ2-1 many NA TRBV9
TGTGCCAGCAGGGATTCGGGGCGCATCTCTGGGGCCAACGTCCTGACTTTC CASRDSGRISGANVLTF TRBJ2-6 many NA TRBV3-1
TGTGCCAGCAGTCTTAACTTTCCTTTCAGGGACACCGTTAATGAAAAACTGTTTTTT CASSLNFPFRDTVNEKLFF TRBJ1-4 NA NA TRBV27
TGTGCCAGCAGTTTGTTCCCCGGACGGAAAAACACTGAAGCTTTCTTT CASSLFPGRKNTEAFF TRBJ1-1 many NA TRBV27
TGTGCCAGTAGCACGACTGTCACAGATACGCAGTATTTT CASSTTVTDTQYF TRBJ2-3 few NA TRBV19
TGTGCCAGCAGGGGACTAGCGGGCGCTCCCACGCAGTATTTT CASRGLAGAPTQYF TRBJ2-3 many TRBD2 TRBV2
TGTGCCAGCAGACGCAATCCGGGGGGGCTCACAGATACGCAGTATTTT CASRRNPGGLTDTQYF TRBJ2-3 NA TRBD2 TRBV12-3/TRBV12-4
TGTGCCAGCAGCCCAATCCAGGGGCCCACTGAAGCTTTCTTT CASSPIQGPTEAFF TRBJ1-1 many NA TRBV14
TGTGCCAGCAGCTTCTTACCAGGGGCCGGAGATACGCAGTATTTT CASSFLPGAGDTQYF TRBJ2-3 few NA TRBV7-3
TGTGCCAGCAGCAGTTCTCAGGGGACAGGGGGAGATACGCAGTATTTT CASSSSQGTGGDTQYF TRBJ2-3 many TRBD1 TRBV7-2
TGCAGTGCTACCCACGATACACAGGGGGGTCAGTCAGATACGCAGTATTTT CSATHDTQGGQSDTQYF TRBJ2-3 many TRBD1 TRBV20-1
TGCGCCAGCAGCTTGAATGGGCCAGCCGCGAACACCGGGGAGCTGTTTTTT CASSLNGPAANTGELFF TRBJ2-2 many NA TRBV5-1
TGTGCCAGCAGCTTAGGTCGTAGCTGGCGGGAGACCCAGTACTTC CASSLGRSWRETQYF TRBJ2-5 many NA TRBV7-2
TGTGCCAGCAAAGGGGGACTAGCGTCAGAGACCCAGTACTTC CASKGGLASETQYF TRBJ2-5 NA TRBD2 TRBV2
TGTGCCACCAGCAGAGGGCTAACAGGGAGCCACTACGAGCAGTACTTC CATSRGLTGSHYEQYF TRBJ2-7 few NA TRBV15
TGTGCCAGCAGCGTAGTTTCTAGCAATTTCGGAGAGACCCAGTACTTC CASSVVSSNFGETQYF TRBJ2-5 NA NA TRBV9
TGTGCCAGCTCACCACAGGCTAGCGGGGAGACCCAGTACTTC CASSPQASGETQYF TRBJ2-5 NA TRBD2 TRBV18
TGTGCCAGCTCACCCGGGAATACAGATACGCAGTATTTT CASSPGNTDTQYF TRBJ2-3 NA NA TRBV18
TGCGCCAGCAGATCAGGGACAGGGGCGACTTCTAATGAAAAACTGTTTTTT CASRSGTGATSNEKLFF TRBJ1-4 NA TRBD1 TRBV5-1
TGCGCCAGCAGCTTTGACAGGGTGGACGAAAAACTGTTTTTT CASSFDRVDEKLFF TRBJ1-4 many TRBD1 TRBV5-1
TGTGCCAGCAGAGCCGGGATGAACACTGAAGCTTTCTTT CASRAGMNTEAFF TRBJ1-1 many NA TRBV7-3
TGTGCCAGCAGCTTAGCGCAGGGGCACTACAATGAGCAGTTCTTC CASSLAQGHYNEQFF TRBJ2-1 NA NA TRBV13
TGCAGTGCTAGGACAGGGGGCGATGAGCAGTTCTTC CSARTGGDEQFF TRBJ2-1 NA TRBD1 TRBV20-1
TGTGCCAGCTCCCGCGTCGGAACTGAAGCTTTCTTT CASSRVGTEAFF TRBJ1-1 NA NA TRBV18
TGTGCCAGCAGCATGACAGGGATAGAGCAGTACTTC CASSMTGIEQYF TRBJ2-7 many TRBD1 TRBV7-2
TGCAGCGTTTGTACGGCCGCGAACACCGGGGAGCTGTTTTTT CSVCTAANTGELFF TRBJ2-2 many NA TRBV29-1
TGCGCCAGCAGCTTGGCCGCGACCGCTGGCGAGCAGTACTTC CASSLAATAGEQYF TRBJ2-7 many NA TRBV5-1
TGTGCCAGCAGCTTAAATAGCGGGGGGGCCGGTGAGCAGTTCTTC CASSLNSGGAGEQFF TRBJ2-1 NA TRBD2 TRBV7-3
TGTGCCAGTCGAGGGACGGGGATCACCGGGGAGCTGTTTTTT CASRGTGITGELFF TRBJ2-2 few NA TRBV6-1
TGTGCCAGCTTGGCCAACACCGGGGAGCTGTTTTTT CASLANTGELFF TRBJ2-2 many NA TRBV7-9